This T cell receptor (beta chain) was captured in a study of T cell repertoires in cytomegalovirus infection. This clonotype was recorded a few times. CDR1 ENHRY and CDR2 SYGVKD come from the germline V gene. This CDR3 contains 15 residues. The V end was cut by 7 bases, the J end by 2 bases, with 18 bases between. MiXCR, run by TCRdb on the reads, gives a single entry per CDR3 protein. The sample contains some 150,000 distinct CDR3 sequences, around a quarter of which appear only once. The sequencing input was PBMCs. The clonotype comes from a human donor in good health (CMV status not recorded). Some clones in this sample may be carry-over from other donors' samples. The V call is TRBV10-3, the J call TRBJ2-7; the D gene is possibly TRBD2 (5 bases). As DNA, the CDR3 is TGTGCCATCAAAAGTGGTGAGGGAACACCCTACGAGCAGTACTTC. The encoded protein is CAIKSGEGTPYEQYF.